This entry lists 32 T cell receptor beta chains sequenced from one sample in a study of cytomegalovirus exposure and HLA in healthy donors (dated by TCRdb to between 2016 and 2019). Library preparation was by the immunoSEQ multiplex PCR assay. For the multiplex PCR, a mixture combining 60 forward primers for TCR Vbeta segments and 13 reverse primers for TCR Jbeta segments was used. The source is immuneACCESS, and TCRdb retained only in-frame sequences with V and J called. Part of the clones is not carried over; for the studies checked, unresolved V genes explain less than half of this, and the remainder is unexplained. For this sample there are about 140,000 clones; about 80% appear just once. 2% to 2.5% of the sample belongs to the ten largest clones. The specimen sequenced was PBMCs. Source of these receptors: a young man in good health and CMV-seronegative.

V gene TRBV28 combines with J gene TRBJ1-5, with a weak D call TRBD1 (6 bases). Germline-derived CDR1 and CDR2 are MDHEN and SYDVKM. Trimming cost V 3 bases and J 8 bases, with 17 bases left between them. The length of the CDR3 is 15 residues. This CDR3 reads CASSFGYRVYKPQHF. Written as DNA, the CDR3 is TGTGCCAGCAGTTTTGGATACAGGGTTTACAAGCCCCAGCATTTT.

This clone appeared a few times. This rearrangement joins TRBV6-6 to TRBJ2-7, with TRBD1 identical over 7 bases. Losses at the gene ends were 5 bases for V and 5 bases for J; bases not matched to a gene: 12. Germline assignment: CDR1 MNHNY and CDR2 SVGAGI (reference sequence). The CDR3 runs 15 residues. CDR3 nucleotides: TGTGCCAGCAGTGACGGGACAGAGGTTACTAACGAGCAGTACTTC. It yields the protein CASSDGTEVTNEQYF.

A single count supports this clone. The V gene is TRBV7-2, the J gene TRBJ1-1; weak D call: TRBD1 (5 bases). The CDR3 runs 13 residues. The V end lost 1 base, the J end lost 5 bases, and 8 bases lay between the germline ends. Germline-derived CDR1 and CDR2 are SGHTA and FQGNSA. In DNA form, the CDR3 reads TGTGCCAGCAGCTTAGGGACACTAACTGAAGCTTTCTTT. This codes for CASSLGTLTEAFF.

The V gene is TRBV9, the J gene TRBJ2-3; D gene uncertain. The CDR3 contains 12 residues. Trimming pared 1 base from V and 4 bases from J, leaving 4 bases between. Germline V gene lookup returns CDR1 SGDLS and CDR2 YYNGEE. The CDR3 DNA reads as TGTGCCAGCAGCGTACATCCAGATACGCAGTATTTT. The encoded protein is CASSVHPDTQYF.

This chain links TRBV7-9 with TRBJ1-2; 8 bases are a match to TRBD1. Germline values: CDR1 SEHNR, CDR2 FQNEAQ (reference sequence). The V and J ends lost 5 bases and 5 bases, in that order; junction bases with no gene match: 4. The length of the CDR3 is 13 residues. The CDR3 DNA reads TGTGCCAGCAGCCAGGACAGGGAGTATGGCTACACCTTC. It codes for CASSQDREYGYTF.

This clone was recorded once. The rearrangement links TRBV5-1 to TRBJ1-2; 7 bases line up with TRBD1. With V trimmed by 3 bases and J by 5 bases, 7 bases remained unmatched. The CDR3 loop spans 14 amino acids. The V gene's germline CDR1 is SGHRS and CDR2 YFSETQ. CDR3 coding DNA: TGCGCCAGCAGCTCGGGACAGATAGGGTATGGCTACACCTTC. Its translation is CASSSGQIGYGYTF.

CDR3 DNA: TGTGCCAGCAGATTAGACTCCGATACGCAGTATTTT. It encodes CASRLDSDTQYF. The chain uses TRBV5-6 and TRBJ2-3; D uncertain. The CDR3 runs to 12 residues. CDR1 and CDR2 (germline): SGHDT, YYEEEE. With 5 bases removed from V and 6 bases from J, the gap between germline ends came to 10 bases.

This sequence joins TRBV6-4 and TRBJ1-1, with 9 bases fitting TRBD1. The J segment lost 6 bases and the V segment lost 6 bases, leaving 8 bases of the junction unmatched. The CDR3 spans 14 residues. Germline CDR1 reads MRHNA; CDR2 reads SNTAGT. Written as DNA, the CDR3 is TGTGCCAGCAGCGACAGGGGGTATGGGTCTGAAGCTTTCTTT. It codes for CASSDRGYGSEAFF.

The CDR3 sequence: CASRPSGQGYEQYF. CDR3 nucleotide sequence: TGTGCCAGTAGGCCATCGGGACAGGGATACGAGCAGTACTTC. The V gene is TRBV19, the J gene TRBJ2-7; 9 nucleotides line up with TRBD1. The CDR3 runs 14 residues. With 6 bases clipped from V and 4 bases from J, the junction kept 7 bases outside the gene matches. The germline gives CDR1 LNHDA, CDR2 SQIVND (reference sequence).

The chain links TRBV4-2 to TRBJ2-7; a weak D match, TRBD1 (6 bases). Trimming shortened V by 0 bases and J by 3 bases, and 12 bases separated the two germline ends. From germline, CDR1 is LGHNA and CDR2 YNFKEQ. This CDR3 spans 15 amino acids. CDR3 DNA: TGTGCCAGCAGCCAAGATAGAGGACAGCGCTACGAGCAGTACTTC. Protein sequence: CASSQDRGQRYEQYF.

The V gene is TRBV5-4, the J gene TRBJ1-4; D is unresolved. Germline-derived CDR1 and CDR2 are SGHNT and YYREEE (reference sequence). The V and J ends lost 2 bases and 4 bases respectively, with 3 bases between them. The CDR3 totals 12 residues. The CDR3 protein is CASSFRNEKLFF. The CDR3 DNA is TGTGCCAGCAGCTTTCGTAATGAAAAACTGTTTTTT. The full variable domain, completed using reference TRBV5-4 and TRBJ1-4, is ETGVTQSPTHLIKTRGQQVTLRCSSQSGHNTVSWYQQALGQGPQFIFQYYREEENGRGNFPPRFSGLQFPNYSSELNVNALELDDSALYLCASSFRNEKLFFGSGTQLSVL.

V is TRBV2 and J is TRBJ2-5; 11 bases agree with TRBD1. V shed 4 bases and J 4 bases; nucleotides not matched to a gene: 8. The CDR3 is 16 residues long. Germline V gene data show CDR1 as SNHLY and CDR2 as FYNNEI. The CDR3 loop is CASSGTGGVIVETQYF. CDR3 bases: TGTGCCAGCAGTGGGACAGGGGGCGTGATAGTAGAGACCCAGTACTTC.

The genes are TRBV5-1 and TRBJ2-1, with TRBD2 matching 14 bases. The CDR3 contains 17 residues. The germline gives CDR1 SGHRS, CDR2 YFSETQ. With V trimmed by 3 bases and J by 4 bases, 6 bases remained unmatched. The CDR3 DNA follows: TGCGCCAGCAGCTCGGGACTAGCGGGAGCCATATACAATGAGCAGTTCTTC. It encodes CASSSGLAGAIYNEQFF.

This chain connects TRBV18 to TRBJ2-7; TRBD1 might be the D (5 bases). CDR3 length: 17 residues. Between the trimmed V and J ends, which lost 2 bases and 0 bases, there was a span of 17 bases. The germline V gene has CDR1 KGHSH and CDR2 LQKENI. CDR3 loop: CASSPRVGQGDSYEQYF. The CDR3 nucleotides are TGTGCCAGCTCACCAAGAGTTGGGCAGGGTGACTCCTACGAGCAGTACTTC.

This clone showed up just once. The CDR3 reads CASSGTGIFGNQPQHF. DNA for the CDR3: TGTGCCAGCAGCGGGACAGGGATTTTTGGCAATCAGCCCCAGCATTTT. The V gene is TRBV7-2, the J gene TRBJ1-5; TRBD1 matches at 9 bases. This CDR3 has 16 residues. Germline V gene lookup returns CDR1 SGHTA and CDR2 FQGNSA. V lost 5 bases, J lost 2 bases, and 7 bases stayed unmatched.

This sequence joins TRBV11-3 and TRBJ2-3; D not resolved. CDR1 and CDR2 (germline): SGHNT, YENEEA. V was trimmed by 3 bases and J by 6 bases, leaving 10 bases between them. This CDR3 is built from 13 residues. Here the CDR3 reads CASSLNGVDTQYF. CDR3 sequence (DNA): TGTGCCAGCAGCTTGAACGGAGTGGATACGCAGTATTTT.

This chain links TRBV9 with TRBJ2-1; weak D call: TRBD2 (5 bases). Germline V gene lookup returns CDR1 SGDLS and CDR2 YYNGEE. This CDR3 has 13 residues. V was trimmed by 0 bases and J by 9 bases, leaving 10 bases between them. CDR3 sequence: CASSVAPGSEQFF. The CDR3, as DNA: TGTGCCAGCAGCGTAGCGCCGGGGAGTGAGCAGTTCTTC.

V and J are TRBV18 and TRBJ2-7; possible D gene TRBD1, 5 bases. The CDR3 sequence is 12 residues long. Germline CDR1 is KGHSH and CDR2 is LQKENI. V lost 3 bases to trimming and J lost 5 bases, with 8 bases between them. DNA for the CDR3: TGTGCCAGCTCACCTCAGGGTAACGAGCAGTACTTC. Its protein is CASSPQGNEQYF.

The chain recombines TRBV5-1 with TRBJ1-1; D might be TRBD1 (6 bases). The CDR3 is made up of 14 amino acids. CDR1 and CDR2 (germline): SGHRS, YFSETQ. Deletions cut 4 bases from V and 5 bases from J, with 15 bases between. CDR3 sequence: CASSQQGTNTEAFF. The CDR3 bases are TGCGCCAGCAGCCAGCAGGGGACTAATACTGAAGCTTTCTTT. Variable domain in full (rest from reference TRBV5-1 and TRBJ1-1): KAGVTQTPRYLIKTRGQQVTLSCSPISGHRSVSWYQQTPGQGLQFLFEYFSETQRNKGNFPGRFSGRQFSNSRSEMNVSTLELGDSALYLCASSQQGTNTEAFFGQGTRLTVV.

V is TRBV5-4 and J is TRBJ2-3; possibly TRBD2 for D (7 bases). From germline, CDR1 is SGHNT and CDR2 YYREEE (reference sequence). V lost 4 bases, J lost 1 base, and 10 bases lay in between. The length of the CDR3 is 14 residues. CDR3 region: CASSIGGGTDTQYF. The CDR3 DNA is TGTGCCAGCAGCATAGGGGGGGGCACAGATACGCAGTATTTT.

The chain couples TRBV25-1 to TRBJ1-4; no definite D call. Trimming pared 4 bases from V and 0 bases from J, leaving 9 bases between. The V gene's germline CDR1 is MGHDK and CDR2 SYGVNS. This CDR3 comprises 15 residues. For the CDR3, the DNA is TGTGCCAGCAGTGTTACAGTTGCAACTAATGAAAAACTGTTTTTT. Protein: CASSVTVATNEKLFF.

The chain carries TRBV2 and TRBJ2-3, with a possible D match to TRBD2 (6 bases). V shed 3 bases and J shed 1 base, with 11 bases lying between them. The CDR3 is made up of 15 amino acids. From germline, CDR1 is SNHLY and CDR2 FYNNEI. The CDR3 sequence: CASSDGIAGTDTQYF. In DNA, the CDR3 is TGTGCCAGCAGTGACGGAATAGCGGGCACAGATACGCAGTATTTT. Full variable domain (outside the CDR3, taken from reference TRBV2 and TRBJ2-3): EPEVTQTPSHQVTQMGQEVILRCVPISNHLYFYWYRQILGQKVEFLVSFYNNEISEKSEIFDDQFSVERPDGSNFTLKIRSTKLEDSAMYFCASSDGIAGTDTQYFGPGTRLTVL.

This rearrangement joins TRBV5-4 to TRBJ2-1, with a weak D call TRBD2 (5 bases). This CDR3 has 11 residues. CDR1 and CDR2 (germline): SGHNT, YYREEE (reference sequence). Trimming pared 1 base from V and 10 bases from J, leaving 6 bases between. The CDR3 sequence is CASSLRGEQFF. CDR3 bases: TGTGCCAGCAGCTTGCGGGGAGAGCAGTTCTTC.

The J gene is TRBJ2-7, the V gene TRBV7-9, with D possibly TRBD2 on 6 matching bases. V shed 6 bases and J shed 7 bases, with 10 bases lying between them. The CDR3 runs to 11 residues. Germline assignment: CDR1 SEHNR and CDR2 FQNEAQ (reference sequence). This CDR3 is CASRAGPEQYF. CDR3 bases: TGTGCCAGCAGGGCGGGACCTGAGCAGTACTTC.

The chain links TRBV10-3 to TRBJ2-3, with 12 nucleotides matching TRBD2. CDR3 length equals 14 residues. In germline, CDR1 is ENHRY, CDR2 SYGVKD. The junction had 7 bases not matched to a gene; V was cut back by 11 bases and J by 4 bases. CDR3 sequence: CAAGLAGRSDTQYF. The CDR3 DNA is TGTGCCGCCGGACTAGCGGGAAGGTCAGATACGCAGTATTTT.

This clone was picked up one time. The V call is TRBV2, the J call TRBJ2-3; D is undetermined. From germline, CDR1 is SNHLY and CDR2 FYNNEI. The CDR3 is 12 residues long. V was clipped by 4 bases and J by 3 bases, with 5 bases between them. CDR3 in amino acids: CASSVQTDTQYF. The CDR3 DNA is TGTGCCAGCAGTGTCCAGACAGATACGCAGTATTTT. Together with reference TRBV2 and TRBJ2-3, the CDR3 gives the full variable domain: EPEVTQTPSHQVTQMGQEVILRCVPISNHLYFYWYRQILGQKVEFLVSFYNNEISEKSEIFDDQFSVERPDGSNFTLKIRSTKLEDSAMYFCASSVQTDTQYFGPGTRLTVL.

The rearrangement links TRBV29-1 to TRBJ2-2; weak D call: TRBD2 (6 bases). In germline, CDR1 is SQVTM, CDR2 ANQGSEA. This CDR3 has 15 amino acids. V was trimmed by 4 bases and J by 0 bases, leaving 12 bases between them. CDR3 residues: CSVVGGTPNTGELFF. The CDR3 region has the DNA TGCAGCGTTGTGGGTGGGACTCCGAACACCGGGGAGCTGTTTTTT.

V usage is TRBV5-8 and J usage is TRBJ2-7; D is perhaps TRBD2 (6 bases). The germline V gene has CDR1 SGHTS and CDR2 YDEGEE. Trimming took 4 bases from V and 6 from J, leaving 8 bases between them. The CDR3 has 11 amino acids. CDR3 bases: TGTGCCAGCAGCCTTAGCGGCGAGCAGTACTTC. This sequence encodes CASSLSGEQYF.

The chain has TRBV5-1 and TRBJ1-1, with 8 nucleotides matching TRBD1. Germline assignment: CDR1 SGHRS and CDR2 YFSETQ. The CDR3 runs 17 residues. V was pared by 3 bases and J by 5 bases, with 15 bases of the junction left unmatched. This chain's CDR3 is CASSSRDRRTWGTEAFF. For the CDR3, the DNA is TGCGCCAGCAGCTCCCGGGACAGGCGGACGTGGGGGACTGAAGCTTTCTTT.

This clone has a handful of counts. V and J are TRBV5-1 and TRBJ2-3; 9 positions match TRBD2. CDR1 is SGHRS, CDR2 YFSETQ, per germline. Trimming at V came to 4 bases and at J to 0 bases, leaving 6 bases not matched to a gene. The CDR3 is 16 amino acids. Here the CDR3 reads CASSALAGSSTDTQYF. The DNA of the CDR3 is TGCGCCAGCAGCGCTCTAGCGGGGTCAAGCACAGATACGCAGTATTTT.

J is TRBJ2-5 and V is TRBV7-8; 7 bases line up with TRBD1. The CDR3 totals 15 residues. Germline V CDR1 and CDR2: SGHVS, FQNEAQ. V lost 6 bases to trimming and J lost 5 bases; unmatched junction nucleotides: 12. CDR3 loop: CASRFLTGKGETQYF. CDR3 nucleotides: TGTGCCAGCAGATTCCTGACAGGGAAGGGGGAGACCCAGTACTTC.

This clone was picked up one time. The V and J genes are TRBV19 and TRBJ2-7; perhaps TRBD2 as D (5 bases). Germline-derived CDR1 and CDR2 are LNHDA and SQIVND (reference sequence). The CDR3 has 14 residues. V lost 5 bases and J lost 4, with 15 bases in between. The CDR3, as DNA: TGTGCCAGTAGTCCGGAGGCAGGCCCTTACGAGCAGTACTTC. Protein product: CASSPEAGPYEQYF.